Sequencing of this TCR beta chain was carried out in a study of blood T cell repertoires in COVID-19 (dated by TCRdb to between 2020 and 2021). About the full investigation: Collaborator samples came from the United States, Italy and Spain and covered acute and convalescent phases of COVID-19. The prospective study material was composed of cDNA or gDNA derived from T cells, B-cell-depleted T cells, or PBMCs. Subjects who had been exposed to COVID-19, were actively infected with it, or had recovered from it provided the deeply sampled blood TCRbeta repertoires that made up the dataset. A freely available public database, intended as a resource for researchers studying the immune response to SARS-CoV-2, is where the repertoires were released. Samples came from the ongoing ImmuneRACE study (first 160 participants) plus 1,254 subjects from 6 global collaborators. Sample metadata almost always included a de-identified subject ID, COVID-19 status, age in years and sex. Where available, HLA class I and class II types were obtained from metadata supplied by the sample provider rather than from assay-based typing. Points the paper makes about the study in general: The amount of clinical and demographic metadata varied by source and participant and was provided uncurated.

The immunoSEQ Assay, a bias-controlled multiplex PCR, was used to amplify TCRbeta CDR3 regions from genomic DNA. Concerning the study's data processing: The number of nucleated cells in each sample was estimated by amplification of reference gene primers within the assay. Sequence reads were collapsed and filtered to measure the absolute abundance of every unique TCRbeta CDR3 rearrangement. Productive Simpson clonality was computed per sample as the square root of Simpson's diversity index over productive rearrangements. TCRdb obtained this table from immuneACCESS and retained in-frame rearrangements with V and J assigned. These tables miss some clones; where compared with another copy, unresolved V genes account for less than half of the shortfall, and the remainder is unexplained. V and J calls and clone size are those listed in that table; D and trimming were worked out from the DNA. In all, the sample holds approximately 320,000 clones, and approximately 90% of those were seen once. The ten largest clones capture 8% to 9% of the sample.

This clone was observed once. There is no known antigen for this receptor. Base qualities were left out, and no much larger clone turns up one base away. In the prospective study, participants were roughly 18 to 90 years old, resided in about two dozen geographic areas of the United States, and were enrolled through a virtual design. In the prospective study, participants were assigned to cohorts based on the clinical history participants reported in a screening survey and a study questionnaire. Recovered participants in ImmuneRACE Cohort 3 were defined by two consecutive negative NP/OP PCR tests, clearance by a healthcare professional, or resolution of symptoms. In the prospective study, whole blood, serum and a nasopharyngeal or oropharyngeal swab were collected from each participant by mobile phlebotomists. Prospective study participants could optionally give additional blood draws and questionnaires over an approximately two-month period. Prospective study blood samples were shipped either frozen or at room temperature before DNA extraction.

As encoded in the germline V gene, CDR1 is SGHTA while CDR2 is FQGNSA. V is shortened by 5 bases, J by 8 bases, and the region joining them spans 12 bases. The CDR3 starts with the cysteine, ends with the phenylalanine, and has 12 residues. The CDR3 DNA has 36 bases and is translated from base 1. The rearranged chain carries TRBV7-2 and TRBJ1-2; TRBD1 could be the D gene, as 6 bases match. Sample: PBMCs or T cells enriched from blood (not recorded which). The receptor was isolated from a woman aged 18-30 years who had recovered from COVID-19. The DNA sequence is TGTGCCAGCAGCCTAGGGGGGCCCGGCTACACCTTC. This is translated as CASSLGGPGYTF.